The 30 T cell receptor beta chains in this list originate from one sample, sequenced in a study of neurological immune-mediated disorders. One entry per CDR3 protein, called by TCRdb with MiXCR from the 5' RACE reads. The sample holds approximately 47,000 distinct CDR3 sequences; roughly 14% are singletons and the top ten take around 10%. The sample's time point: longitudinal time-point 3. Sequencing was carried out using PBMCs. These receptors all stem from a man aged 30-40 years in good health.

The rearrangement uses TRBV7-6 and TRBJ2-1; D remains ambiguous. Trimming stripped 1 base from V and 3 bases from J, with 13 bases between. CDR3 size: 16 residues. Per germline, CDR1 SGHVS and CDR2 FNYEAQ. The CDR3 loop reads CASSLVVAVSYNEQFF. DNA of the CDR3: TGTGCCAGCAGCTTAGTTGTGGCGGTGAGCTACAATGAGCAGTTCTTC.

This clonotype qualifies as medium-sized. The chain uses TRBV5-1 and TRBJ2-5; D remains ambiguous. Trimming removed 0 bases at V and 5 bases at J, with 14 bases between. This CDR3 comprises 15 residues. The germline gives CDR1 SGHRS, CDR2 YFSETQ. The CDR3 DNA follows: TGCGCCAGCAGCTTGGCCCCCCAGCGTATGGAGACCCAGTACTTC. It codes for CASSLAPQRMETQYF.

The chain couples TRBV11-2 to TRBJ2-1, with 7 positions matching TRBD2. This CDR3 has 16 amino acids. Germline values: CDR1 SGHAT, CDR2 FQNNGV. The V segment lost 0 bases and the J segment 8 bases; nucleotides outside the gene matches: 10. CDR3 region: CASSLDQAGPTYEQFF. The CDR3 coding sequence is TGTGCCAGCAGCTTAGATCAAGCGGGGCCGACGTATGAGCAGTTCTTC.

This clonotype occurred many times. The chain employs TRBV5-6 and TRBJ2-1; 14 bases are shared with TRBD2. The CDR3 is 16 residues long. The V segment lost 3 bases and the J segment 7 bases; nucleotides outside the gene matches: 6. Germline loops: CDR1 SGHDT, CDR2 YYEEEE. This CDR3 is CASSSPGTSGRNEQFF. CDR3 sequence (DNA): TGTGCCAGCAGCTCCCCCGGGACTAGCGGGAGAAATGAGCAGTTCTTC.

This clonotype was counted many times. The V gene is TRBV28, the J gene TRBJ2-2; unclear D gene. Trimming removed 6 bases at V and 7 bases at J, with 18 bases between. Germline CDR1 MDHEN, CDR2 SYDVKM. CDR3 length equals 15 residues. The CDR3 sequence is CASSRRLDLSGELFF. CDR3 DNA: TGTGCCAGCAGCCGCAGACTCGACCTCAGCGGGGAGCTGTTTTTT.

This clonotype was counted many times. CDR3 DNA sequence: TGTGCCAGCAGCCAACTGGGTCTCGATGAGCAGTTCTTC. Translation gives CASSQLGLDEQFF. V and J are TRBV14 and TRBJ2-1; D is unclear. The V end was cut by 2 bases, the J end by 8 bases, with 10 bases between. Germline V CDR1 and CDR2: SGHDN, FVKESK. The CDR3 extends over 13 amino acids.

This clonotype has a count of ten or more. The gene calls are TRBV10-3 and TRBJ1-5, with 8 bases that match TRBD1. The CDR3 totals 14 residues. V was pared by 6 bases and J by 4 bases, with 5 bases of the junction left unmatched. Germline lookup yields CDR1 ENHRY and CDR2 SYGVKD. CDR3 in DNA: TGTGCCATCAGCGGGACAGGAGAAAATCAGCCCCAGCATTTT. This translates into CAISGTGENQPQHF.

The chain employs TRBV2 and TRBJ1-4; D is perhaps TRBD1 (5 bases). V was pared by 4 bases and J by 7 bases, with 13 bases between. The germline V gene encodes CDR1 SNHLY and CDR2 FYNNEI. The CDR3 loop spans 14 amino acids. The DNA for the CDR3 is TGTGCCAGCAGTGGGCAGGGCAAACGTGAAAAACTGTTTTTT. It translates to CASSGQGKREKLFF.

This chain's CDR3 is CSARDRGVGTSGSGETQYF. For the CDR3, the DNA is TGCAGTGCTAGAGATAGGGGGGTAGGGACTAGCGGGAGTGGAGAGACCCAGTACTTC. This chain links TRBV20-1 with TRBJ2-5; 14 bases fit TRBD2. With 0 bases clipped from V and 4 bases from J, the junction kept 13 bases outside the gene matches. This CDR3 is 19 amino acids long. Germline V CDR1 and CDR2: DFQATT, SNEGSKA (reference sequence).

This clonotype appeared many times. The chain carries TRBV7-3 and TRBJ2-7; a possible D gene is TRBD2 (6 bases). Trimming removed 2 bases from V and 7 bases from J, with 9 bases in between. Germline V gene sequence: CDR1 SGHTA, CDR2 FQGTGA. This CDR3 is 12 amino acids long. CDR3 coding DNA: TGTGCCAGCAGCTTATTGGGGGGAGAGCAGTACTTC. The encoded protein is CASSLLGGEQYF.

This clonotype was observed at least ten times. The chain is built from TRBV7-2 and TRBJ2-4; TRBD1 or TRBD2 may be the D gene (6 bases each). There are 13 residues in the CDR3. In germline, CDR1 is SGHTA, CDR2 FQGNSA. Trimming left V 1 base short and J 7 bases short, with 8 bases between. CDR3 region: CASSLGGANIQYF. DNA for the CDR3: TGTGCCAGCAGCTTAGGGGGGGCTAACATTCAGTACTTC.

This clonotype was counted at least ten times. The chain carries TRBV25-1 and TRBJ2-7; 11 bases fit TRBD2. This CDR3 has 14 residues. The germline CDR1 and CDR2 sequences are MGHDK and SYGVNS. With 3 bases clipped from V and 6 bases from J, the junction kept 4 bases outside the gene matches. This CDR3 is CASSEWTSGFEQYF. The CDR3 coding sequence is TGTGCCAGCAGTGAGTGGACTAGCGGGTTCGAGCAGTACTTC.

This clonotype was observed a handful of times. The chain links TRBV20-1 to TRBJ2-5, with TRBD2 identical over 15 bases. Losses at the gene ends were 4 bases for V and 4 bases for J; bases not matched to a gene: 13. Germline CDR1 reads DFQATT; CDR2 reads SNEGSKA (reference sequence). CDR3 length: 18 residues. Here the CDR3 reads CSANLHGTSGRSRETQYF. For the CDR3, the DNA is TGCAGTGCTAACCTACACGGGACTAGCGGGAGGTCCCGAGAGACCCAGTACTTC.

This clonotype was detected many times. The J gene is TRBJ2-6, the V gene TRBV24-1; no definite D call. Germline-derived CDR1 and CDR2 are KGHDR and SFDVKD. V lost 4 bases and J 0 bases, leaving 9 bases between the germline ends. This CDR3 has 16 amino acids. DNA for the CDR3: TGTGCCACCAGTGACCCTAGTCACTCTGGGGCCAACGTCCTGACTTTC. This gives the protein CATSDPSHSGANVLTF.

On this clonotype itself: A read error may account for a junction end that differs from germline. The V and J genes are TRBV6-4 and TRBJ2-3, with TRBD2 matching 8 bases. CDR1 and CDR2 from the germline V gene are MRHNA and SNTAGT. This CDR3 is 14 amino acids long. This chain's CDR3 is CAISEERESDTQYF. The CDR3 coding sequence is TGTGCCATCAGTGAGGAGCGGGAGTCAGATACGCAGTATTTT.

This clonotype appeared many times. This chain connects TRBV28 to TRBJ2-7, with D unclear. Germline V gene data show CDR1 as MDHEN and CDR2 as SYDVKM. V was shortened by 2 bases and J by 3 bases, with 8 bases between the two germline ends. This CDR3 has 13 amino acids. CDR3 sequence reads: CASSLVLHYEQYF. The CDR3 region has the DNA TGTGCCAGCAGTTTAGTTCTCCACTACGAGCAGTACTTC.

This clonotype came up many times. This chain uses TRBV6-5 with TRBJ1-5; no clear D. Germline loops: CDR1 MNHEY, CDR2 SVGAGI. With 0 bases removed from V and 4 bases from J, the gap between germline ends came to 10 bases. CDR3 length: 15 amino acids. The CDR3 protein is CASSYSRTANQPQHF. For the CDR3, the DNA is TGTGCCAGCAGTTACTCGAGGACCGCAAATCAGCCCCAGCATTTT.

There are many counts of this clonotype. The chain joins TRBV20-1 to TRBJ2-5; TRBD1 matches at 8 bases. Germline values: CDR1 DFQATT, CDR2 SNEGSKA (reference sequence). Unmatched junction bases numbered 7, after V lost 6 bases and J lost 4 bases. The CDR3 covers 13 residues. CDR3 amino acids: CSADRDLVETQYF. The CDR3 DNA reads as TGCAGTGCGGACAGGGATCTTGTAGAGACCCAGTACTTC.

This clonotype was counted at least ten times. V is TRBV9 and J is TRBJ2-5, with D perhaps matching TRBD2 (5 bases). Trimming cost V 4 bases and J 3 bases, with 19 bases left between them. CDR1 and CDR2 (germline): SGDLS, YYNGEE. The CDR3 is 16 amino acids. The CDR3 DNA follows: TGTGCCAGCAGCCCCCCCCTAGGACGGGGTGAAGAGACCCAGTACTTC. This encodes CASSPPLGRGEETQYF.

The sample holds many counts of this clonotype. This sequence joins TRBV20-1 and TRBJ1-6; possibly TRBD1 for D (6 bases). The germline gives CDR1 DFQATT, CDR2 SNEGSKA (reference sequence). The CDR3 is 16 residues long. V was trimmed by 2 bases and J by 7 bases, leaving 18 bases between them. In DNA form, the CDR3 reads TGCAGTGCTAGATCACCTGCTAGGACAGTGAATTCACCCCTCCACTTT. Its translation is CSARSPARTVNSPLHF.

The chain employs TRBV28 and TRBJ2-5, with no clear D. This CDR3 spans 14 amino acids. With 6 bases removed from V and 7 bases from J, the gap between germline ends came to 18 bases. Germline V gene data show CDR1 as MDHEN and CDR2 as SYDVKM. The CDR3 spells CASRYFRKGATQYF. The CDR3 coding sequence is TGTGCCAGCAGATATTTTAGGAAGGGTGCGACCCAGTACTTC.

This clonotype was observed many times. The chain has TRBV29-1 and TRBJ2-1; 7 nucleotides match TRBD1. Losses at the gene ends were 2 bases for V and 4 bases for J; bases not matched to a gene: 14. Germline V gene data show CDR1 as SQVTM and CDR2 as ANQGSEA. This CDR3 has 17 residues. CDR3: CSVERGSRTGGYNEQFF. CDR3 in DNA: TGCAGCGTTGAAAGGGGGTCGCGGACAGGAGGTTACAATGAGCAGTTCTTC.

This clonotype appeared many times. The chain has TRBV6-1 and TRBJ2-1; D perhaps matches TRBD2 (5 bases). Germline values: CDR1 MNHNS, CDR2 SASEGT. The CDR3 has 16 amino acids. V was trimmed by 2 bases and J by 6 bases, leaving 17 bases between them. The CDR3 loop is CASSESASPVGNEQFF. CDR3 in DNA: TGTGCCAGCAGTGAATCGGCTAGCCCCGTCGGCAATGAGCAGTTCTTC.

J is TRBJ1-2 and V is TRBV29-1; D is perhaps TRBD1 (6 bases). V lost 3 bases to trimming and J lost 11 bases, with 22 bases between them. The CDR3 runs to 14 residues. Germline CDR1 and CDR2: SQVTM and ANQGSEA. The CDR3 bases are TGCAGCGTTGAGCGGGGGGCGGTTAACTATGAATACACCTTC. Its translation: CSVERGAVNYEYTF.

This clonotype was detected many times. The chain employs TRBV18 and TRBJ1-1; TRBD1 might be the D (5 bases). Between the trimmed V and J ends, which lost 4 bases and 1 base, there was a span of 13 bases. Germline values: CDR1 KGHSH, CDR2 LQKENI. CDR3 length: 15 amino acids. The CDR3 sequence: CASSLAGTENTEAFF. The DNA for the CDR3 is TGTGCCAGCTCACTGGCCGGGACGGAGAACACTGAAGCTTTCTTT. The full variable domain, completed using reference TRBV18 and TRBJ1-1, is NAGVMQNPRHLVRRRGQEARLRCSPMKGHSHVYWYRQLPEEGLKFMVYLQKENIIDESGMPKERFSAEFPKEGPSILRIQQVVRGDSAAYFCASSLAGTENTEAFFGQGTRLTVV.

This clonotype showed up many times. In nucleotides, the CDR3 is TGCGCCAGCAGCCCACTTGAGCGGAGCTTACATGAGCAGTTCTTC. It translates to CASSPLERSLHEQFF. The gene calls are TRBV5-1 and TRBJ2-1; D may be TRBD2 (5 bases). CDR1 is SGHRS, CDR2 YFSETQ, per germline. The V end lost 4 bases, the J end lost 8 bases, and 19 bases lay between the germline ends. This CDR3 has 15 amino acids.

In its sample, this clonotype was seen many times. This chain connects TRBV20-1 to TRBJ2-7; D gene ambiguous. V was clipped by 2 bases and J by 4 bases, with 12 bases between them. The germline V gene has CDR1 DFQATT and CDR2 SNEGSKA (reference sequence). The CDR3 totals 13 residues. As DNA, the CDR3 is TGCAGTGCTAGATTTGGGATAGTGTACGAGCAGTACTTC. This codes for CSARFGIVYEQYF.

This clonotype was observed many times. The chain combines TRBV7-2 with TRBJ2-2; TRBD2 agrees at 10 bases. The CDR3 sequence is 16 residues long. Germline trimming cut 4 bases from V and 4 bases from J; bases unmatched to any gene: 6. Germline V lookup: CDR1 SGHTA, CDR2 FQGNSA. The CDR3 sequence: CASSSLAGDITGELFF. Here the CDR3 DNA reads TGTGCCAGCAGCTCGCTAGCGGGAGATATCACCGGGGAGCTGTTTTTT. The full variable domain, with the rest looked up from reference TRBV7-2 and TRBJ2-2, is GAGVSQSPSNKVTEKGKDVELRCDPISGHTALYWYRQSLGQGLEFLIYFQGNSAPDKSGLPSDRFSAERTGGSVSTLTIQRTQQEDSAVYLCASSSLAGDITGELFFGEGSRLTVL.

This clonotype has a count of ten or more. The chain employs TRBV28 and TRBJ2-7, with 13 bases lining up with TRBD2. Germline V gives CDR1 MDHEN, CDR2 SYDVKM. The CDR3 runs 15 residues. V lost 6 bases to trimming and J lost 3 bases; unmatched junction nucleotides: 5. The DNA of the CDR3 is TGTGCCAGCAGCTGGACTAGCGGGGGCGTCTACGAGCAGTACTTC. This translates into CASSWTSGGVYEQYF.

The sample holds many counts of this clonotype. This sequence joins TRBV27 and TRBJ2-5, with D possibly being TRBD1 or TRBD2 (5 bases each). The CDR3 covers 15 residues. V was clipped by 0 bases and J by 9 bases, with 17 bases between them. Germline assignment: CDR1 MNHEY and CDR2 SMNVEV (reference sequence). DNA for the CDR3: TGTGCCAGCAGTTTATCGGCCCCAGGGTGGGGAGCCCAGTACTTC. Translation: CASSLSAPGWGAQYF.